These 28 T cell receptor beta chains share one sample of origin, sequenced in a study of T cell repertoires and HLA-DP antigens. TCRdb's table, derived via immunoSEQ multiplex PCR, lists solely in-frame clones and lacks some. The sample records around 90,000 clones, around nine tenths being singletons. Their antigens are not known. What was sequenced was CD4+ T cells from PBMCs. The receptor source for this set is a man in his forties or fifties in good health and CMV-seronegative.

The J gene is TRBJ2-5, the V gene TRBV14; D assignment may be TRBD1 or TRBD2 (6 bases each). The CDR3 sequence is 15 residues long. Germline lookup yields CDR1 SGHDN and CDR2 FVKESK. Trimming removed 4 bases from V and 0 bases from J, with 12 bases in between. The CDR3 region has the DNA TGTGCCAGCAGCCGTCGAGGGGGGTACCAAGAGACCCAGTACTTC. Its translation is CASSRRGGYQETQYF.

The V gene is TRBV27, the J gene TRBJ1-2, with D maybe TRBD1 (5 bases). V was clipped by 2 bases and J by 8 bases, with 15 bases between them. Germline loops: CDR1 MNHEY, CDR2 SMNVEV (reference sequence). This CDR3 has 14 amino acids. The CDR3 DNA reads as TGTGCCAGCAGTTTACAGGGCCTACCTCGGGGCTACACCTTC. It codes for CASSLQGLPRGYTF.

The rearrangement joins TRBV6-1 to TRBJ1-2, with D perhaps matching TRBD1 (5 bases). V was trimmed by 4 bases and J by 4 bases, leaving 13 bases between them. This CDR3 has 14 amino acids. CDR1 is MNHNS and CDR2 is SASEGT in the germline V gene. The CDR3 coding sequence is TGTGCCAGCAGTGCGACCGGGACGGCCTATGGCTACACCTTC. It codes for CASSATGTAYGYTF.

The chain joins TRBV30 to TRBJ2-5; D not certain. The CDR3 has 13 residues. The germline gives CDR1 GTSNPN, CDR2 SVGIG (reference sequence). V gave up 2 bases and J gave up 1 base, with 8 bases separating them. As DNA, the CDR3 is TGTGCCTGGAGTACCAGGTCCCAAGAGACCCAGTACTTC. This encodes CAWSTRSQETQYF. The complete variable domain, with remaining parts taken from reference TRBV30 and TRBJ2-5, reads SQTIHQWPATLVQPVGSPLSLECTVEGTSNPNLYWYRQAAGRGLQLLFYSVGIGQISSEVPQNLSASRPQDRQFILSSKKLLLSDSGFYLCAWSTRSQETQYFGPGTRLLVL.

The V and J genes are TRBV4-3 and TRBJ2-1; TRBD2 matches at 8 bases. V shed 3 bases and J 9 bases; nucleotides not matched to a gene: 10. CDR1 and CDR2 from the germline V gene are LGHNA and YSLEER. This CDR3 is 15 amino acids long. The CDR3 loop reads CASSQAGGVQVEQFF. CDR3 sequence (DNA): TGCGCCAGCAGCCAGGCGGGGGGAGTACAGGTTGAGCAGTTCTTC.

The chain links TRBV2 to TRBJ2-1; TRBD2 agrees at 9 bases. Per germline, CDR1 SNHLY and CDR2 FYNNEI. V trimming: 6 bases; J trimming: 7 bases; junction bases outside the gene matches: 10. CDR3 length: 15 residues. The CDR3 is CASREWRGGRNEQFF. The DNA of the CDR3 is TGTGCCAGCAGGGAGTGGCGGGGGGGCCGAAATGAGCAGTTCTTC.

The chain uses TRBV10-3 and TRBJ2-2; possibly TRBD2 for D (5 bases). This CDR3 has 14 amino acids. CDR1 and CDR2 (germline): ENHRY, SYGVKD. Trimming shortened V by 8 bases and J by 5 bases, and 15 bases separated the two germline ends. The CDR3 loop is CAIGELLNTGELFF. Written as DNA, the CDR3 is TGTGCCATCGGGGAGCTTTTAAATACCGGGGAGCTGTTTTTT.

This chain uses TRBV30 with TRBJ2-1, with D uncertain. Trimming pared 2 bases from V and 7 bases from J, leaving 3 bases between. This CDR3 has 10 amino acids. Germline CDR1 is GTSNPN and CDR2 is SVGIG (reference sequence). CDR3 nucleotides: TGTGCCTGGAGTTGGAATGAGCAGTTCTTC. Translated: CAWSWNEQFF.

The chain carries TRBV7-8 and TRBJ2-5; 7 bases agree with TRBD1. From germline, CDR1 is SGHVS and CDR2 FQNEAQ. CDR3 length: 13 residues. V gave up 5 bases and J gave up 2 bases; unmatched junction bases: 2. DNA for the CDR3: TGTGCCAGCAGCCTGGGACAGCAAGAGACCCAGTACTTC. It specifies CASSLGQQETQYF.

This chain joins TRBV20-1 and TRBJ2-1; D gene ambiguous. Germline loops: CDR1 DFQATT, CDR2 SNEGSKA (reference sequence). Trimming cost V 6 bases and J 7 bases, with 4 bases left between them. The CDR3 totals 9 residues. The CDR3 coding sequence is TGCAGTGCGAAAAATGAGCAGTTCTTC. Translating it yields CSAKNEQFF.

The genes are TRBV10-3 and TRBJ1-5; D is uncertain. Trimming removed 0 bases from V and 6 bases from J, with 12 bases in between. The CDR3 sequence is 15 residues long. From germline, CDR1 is ENHRY and CDR2 SYGVKD. DNA of the CDR3: TGTGCCATCAGTGAGTCGACTGGTTTTGGTCAGCCCCAGCATTTT. This translates into CAISESTGFGQPQHF.

DNA for the CDR3: TGTGCCAGCACCGGACCTGTAGATACGCAGTATTTT. Translation: CASTGPVDTQYF. The V and J genes are TRBV6-5 and TRBJ2-3; D remains unclear. CDR3 length: 12 amino acids. Per the germline V gene, CDR1 is MNHEY and CDR2 is SVGAGI. Trimming removed 7 bases at V and 5 bases at J, with 10 bases between.

The rearrangement links TRBV18 to TRBJ2-7; 7 positions match TRBD1. V was pared by 5 bases and J by 5 bases, with 9 bases of the junction left unmatched. Germline values: CDR1 KGHSH, CDR2 LQKENI. The CDR3 sequence is 14 residues long. In nucleotides, the CDR3 is TGTGCCAGCTCATCGACAGGGACGACGGACGAGCAGTACTTC. Amino acid sequence: CASSSTGTTDEQYF.

The rearrangement uses TRBV2 and TRBJ2-7; 13 bases align to TRBD2. The CDR3 has 18 amino acids. The V and J ends lost 4 bases and 5 bases, in that order; junction bases with no gene match: 14. The germline gives CDR1 SNHLY, CDR2 FYNNEI. The CDR3 loop reads CASSGQGLLAGGIHEQYF. CDR3 coding DNA: TGTGCCAGCAGTGGGCAGGGGCTACTAGCGGGGGGGATTCACGAGCAGTACTTC.

This chain joins TRBV5-4 and TRBJ2-3, with D perhaps TRBD1 or TRBD2 (5 bases each). This CDR3 has 14 residues. Deletions cut 3 bases from V and 5 bases from J, with 13 bases between. Per germline, CDR1 SGHNT and CDR2 YYREEE (reference sequence). CDR3 coding DNA: TGTGCCAGCAGCTCGGGACCTACTCGAGATACGCAGTATTTT. Translation: CASSSGPTRDTQYF.

The gene calls are TRBV29-1 and TRBJ2-1; D remains unclear. With 7 bases removed from V and 5 bases from J, the gap between germline ends came to 18 bases. The CDR3 runs 14 residues. Germline V gene data show CDR1 as SQVTM and CDR2 as ANQGSEA. DNA for the CDR3: TGCAGCGGGGCGGAGACGAAGACCCACAATGAGCAGTTCTTC. Protein product: CSGAETKTHNEQFF.

This chain uses TRBV30 with TRBJ2-7; D gene unclear. V was pared by 3 bases and J by 2 bases, with 14 bases between. The CDR3 spans 14 residues. Per germline, CDR1 GTSNPN and CDR2 SVGIG (reference sequence). CDR3 protein: CAWRSRLTTYEQYF. The CDR3 DNA is TGTGCCTGGAGATCCCGTTTGACCACCTACGAGCAGTACTTC. The whole variable domain, remainder taken from reference TRBV30 and TRBJ2-7, is SQTIHQWPATLVQPVGSPLSLECTVEGTSNPNLYWYRQAAGRGLQLLFYSVGIGQISSEVPQNLSASRPQDRQFILSSKKLLLSDSGFYLCAWRSRLTTYEQYFGPGTRLTVT.

This clone turned up a few times. The rearrangement links TRBV6-4 to TRBJ2-6, with D hard to call. CDR1 is MRHNA and CDR2 is SNTAGT in the germline V gene. The CDR3 is 15 residues long. V lost 3 bases to trimming and J lost 1 base, with 7 bases between them. Here the CDR3 DNA reads TGTGCCAGCAGTGAATCGGAGTCTGGGGCCAACGTCCTGACTTTC. As protein: CASSESESGANVLTF.

This chain connects TRBV4-2 to TRBJ2-3; no clear D gene. The CDR3 spans 15 residues. Trimming removed 0 bases from V and 4 bases from J, with 11 bases in between. The germline CDR1 and CDR2 sequences are LGHNA and YNFKEQ. This CDR3 is CASSQDGLGADTQYF. The DNA for the CDR3 is TGTGCCAGCAGCCAAGATGGGCTAGGTGCAGATACGCAGTATTTT.

The genes are TRBV4-2 and TRBJ2-1; D not resolved. Germline V gives CDR1 LGHNA, CDR2 YNFKEQ. This CDR3 region has 15 residues. Trimming took off 0 bases at V and 2 bases at J, with 8 bases between the two ends. In nucleotides, the CDR3 is TGTGCCAGCAGCCAAGATCGGGTGGCCTACAATGAGCAGTTCTTC. Its translation is CASSQDRVAYNEQFF.

CDR3 bases: TGTGCCAGCAGCTTACAGGGCGGTTTGGGCAATCAGCCCCAGCATTTT. It encodes CASSLQGGLGNQPQHF. This sequence joins TRBV7-2 and TRBJ1-5; a possible D gene is TRBD1 (5 bases). The V end lost 2 bases, the J end lost 2 bases, and 13 bases lay between the germline ends. This CDR3 is 16 amino acids long. CDR1 is SGHTA and CDR2 is FQGNSA in the germline V gene. The full variable domain, rest sourced from reference TRBV7-2 and TRBJ1-5, is GAGVSQSPSNKVTEKGKDVELRCDPISGHTALYWYRQSLGQGLEFLIYFQGNSAPDKSGLPSDRFSAERTGGSVSTLTIQRTQQEDSAVYLCASSLQGGLGNQPQHFGDGTRLSIL.

This rearrangement joins TRBV25-1 to TRBJ2-4, with a tentative D call TRBD1 (5 bases). Germline CDR1 is MGHDK and CDR2 is SYGVNS. Between the trimmed V and J ends, which lost 4 bases and 3 bases, there was a span of 16 bases. The length of the CDR3 is 16 residues. The CDR3 region is CASSGRGRVGKNIQYF. CDR3 sequence (DNA): TGTGCCAGCAGTGGAAGGGGTCGAGTGGGCAAAAACATTCAGTACTTC.

The gene calls are TRBV5-4 and TRBJ2-3; D could derive from TRBD1 or TRBD2 (5 bases each). Germline loops: CDR1 SGHNT, CDR2 YYREEE (reference sequence). Trimming left V 7 bases short and J 0 bases short, with 12 bases between. There are 14 residues in the CDR3. The CDR3 DNA reads TGTGCCAGCTCGGGACGAGCAAGCACAGATACGCAGTATTTT. Protein: CASSGRASTDTQYF.

The V gene is TRBV7-8, the J gene TRBJ2-7, with D possibly being TRBD2 (6 bases). V was cut by 1 base and J by 9 bases, with 7 bases left in between. The CDR3 has 11 amino acids. CDR1 is SGHVS and CDR2 is FQNEAQ in the germline V gene. CDR3 nucleotides: TGTGCCAGCAGCTTAGTGGAGGGGCAGTACTTC. Translated: CASSLVEGQYF.

The chain combines TRBV2 with TRBJ1-1; possibly TRBD1 for D (5 bases). V was pared by 6 bases and J by 0 bases, with 8 bases between. The germline CDR1 and CDR2 sequences are SNHLY and FYNNEI. The CDR3 contains 13 residues. DNA of the CDR3: TGTGCCAGCAGCCGGGACTTGAACACTGAAGCTTTCTTT. It yields the protein CASSRDLNTEAFF.

The V and J genes are TRBV5-1 and TRBJ2-5; D is unresolved. Germline V CDR1 and CDR2: SGHRS, YFSETQ. The V gene lost 0 bases and the J gene lost 7 bases, with 10 bases spanning the gap. This CDR3 contains 13 residues. Here the CDR3 DNA reads TGCGCCAGCAGCTTGGAGGCCCTGAGGACCCAGTACTTC. This encodes CASSLEALRTQYF.

J is TRBJ2-3 and V is TRBV9; 9 nucleotides match TRBD1. CDR1 and CDR2 from the germline V gene are SGDLS and YYNGEE. The V and J ends lost 3 bases and 0 bases, in that order; junction bases with no gene match: 8. There are 17 residues in the CDR3. In DNA, the CDR3 is TGTGCCAGCAGCGCCTCTGGGACAGGGACCAGCACAGATACGCAGTATTTT. Encoded protein: CASSASGTGTSTDTQYF. The variable domain in full, with the rest retrieved from reference TRBV9 and TRBJ2-3, is DSGVTQTPKHLITATGQRVTLRCSPRSGDLSVYWYQQSLDQGLQFLIQYYNGEERAKGNILERFSAQQFPDLHSELNLSSLELGDSALYFCASSASGTGTSTDTQYFGPGTRLTVL.

This chain uses TRBV9 with TRBJ2-2; TRBD2 agrees at 7 bases. The CDR3 is made up of 16 amino acids. Germline CDR1 is SGDLS and CDR2 is YYNGEE. Losses at the gene ends were 4 bases for V and 5 bases for J; bases not matched to a gene: 11. This chain's CDR3 is CASSSPRMGGTGELFF. The CDR3 DNA reads TGTGCCAGCAGCTCCCCTAGGATGGGGGGGACCGGGGAGCTGTTTTTT.